The clone carrying this TCR beta chain was picked up many times. The antigen is undetermined. The sample belongs to a study of human T cells and chemical hapten exposure. Study-wide results and limits: Among TCRs, those above 1 in 1000 frequency were unaffected by DPC sensitization.

Regarding time point: patch test 2, 6 weeks after DPC sensitization. Treatment meaning: therapeutic diphenylcyclopropenone sensitization with weekly scalp DPC. TCRdb fed the RACE reads into MiXCR, producing one record per CDR3 protein. This repertoire shows approximately 92,000 distinct CDR3 sequences, about an eighth found once; its top ten account for 3.2%. This CDR3 region has 12 residues. V was shortened by 6 bases and J by 9 bases, with 9 bases between the two germline ends. Looked up from germline, CDR1 is MNHEY and CDR2 is SVGAGI. The receptor's source is a woman aged 40 to 49 with alopecia areata. Some clones in this sample may be carry-over from other donors' samples. Sequencing used whole blood, obtained in connection with sensitization to the hapten diphenylcyclopropenone (DPC). The chain joins TRBV6-5 to TRBJ1-6, with D uncertain. CDR3: CASSRPSSPLHF. In DNA, the CDR3 is TGTGCCAGCAGCCGACCCAGTTCACCCCTCCACTTT.